A selection of T cell receptor beta chains follows, all from one sample in a study of CD8+ T cells in alopecia areata. Clones were sequenced by immunoSEQ multiplex PCR, and TCRdb holds only the in-frame ones, with some missing. The table shows about 190,000 clones, with roughly 60% occurring only once. Sequencing used CD4+ T cells sorted from blood, obtained at week 24, from a patient treated with tofacitinib. The source is a human donor with alopecia areata. Both conserved end residues are part of each CDR3. The D gene is left open where the match is weak. Not every row has a clone size; where given, it reads once, few, many or a size class.

clone size: NA; J gene: TRBJ2-6; V gene: TRBV30; D gene: NA; CDR3 protein: CALGVGFGFSGANVLTF; CDR3 DNA: TGTGCCCTCGGGGTGGGATTCGGTTTTTCTGGGGCCAACGTCCTGACTTTC
clone size: NA; J gene: TRBJ1-1; V gene: TRBV19; D gene: TRBD1; CDR3 protein: CASRDREADTEAFF; CDR3 DNA: TGTGCCAGCCGAGACAGGGAAGCGGACACTGAAGCTTTCTTT
clone size: NA; J gene: TRBJ2-2; V gene: TRBV7-3; D gene: NA; CDR3 protein: CASSYGNTGELFF; CDR3 DNA: TGTGCCAGCAGCTATGGGAACACCGGGGAGCTGTTTTTT
clone size: few; J gene: TRBJ1-4; V gene: TRBV10-3; D gene: NA; CDR3 protein: CAISESREGEKLFF; CDR3 DNA: TGTGCCATCAGTGAGTCAAGGGAAGGAGAAAAACTGTTTTTT
clone size: few; J gene: TRBJ2-4; V gene: TRBV11-2; D gene: NA; CDR3 protein: CASFSALDGIQYF; CDR3 DNA: TGTGCCAGCTTTTCCGCCCTGGACGGGATTCAGTACTTC
clone size: NA; J gene: TRBJ1-2; V gene: TRBV4-3; D gene: TRBD1; CDR3 protein: CASSQGSGTDSGIMRYTF; CDR3 DNA: TGCGCCAGCAGCCAAGGGTCCGGGACAGACTCAGGCATTATGCGCTACACCTTC
clone size: NA; J gene: TRBJ2-5; V gene: TRBV18; D gene: NA; CDR3 protein: CASSPGMQETQYF; CDR3 DNA: TGTGCCAGCTCACCTGGGATGCAAGAGACCCAGTACTTC
clone size: NA; J gene: TRBJ2-6; V gene: TRBV29-1; D gene: NA; CDR3 protein: CGESTAGANVLTF; CDR3 DNA: TGCGGGGAGTCAACGGCAGGGGCCAACGTCCTGACTTTC
clone size: NA; J gene: TRBJ1-1; V gene: TRBV20-1; D gene: TRBD1; CDR3 protein: CSAGTGVEAFF; CDR3 DNA: TGCAGTGCAGGGACAGGAGTTGAAGCTTTCTTT
clone size: NA; J gene: TRBJ1-2; V gene: TRBV30; D gene: TRBD1; CDR3 protein: CAFTAGGNYGYTF; CDR3 DNA: TGTGCGTTCACAGCAGGGGGTAACTATGGCTACACCTTC
clone size: once; J gene: TRBJ1-5; V gene: TRBV27; D gene: TRBD1; CDR3 protein: CASSSTTGGEQPQHF; CDR3 DNA: TGTGCCAGCAGTTCAACTACAGGGGGCGAACAGCCCCAGCATTTT
clone size: NA; J gene: TRBJ2-2; V gene: TRBV30; D gene: NA; CDR3 protein: CAWSFGDGELFF; CDR3 DNA: TGTGCCTGGAGTTTCGGGGATGGGGAGCTGTTTTTT
clone size: NA; J gene: TRBJ1-1; V gene: TRBV30; D gene: NA; CDR3 protein: CAWLHGTVNTEAFF; CDR3 DNA: TGTGCCTGGCTCCATGGGACGGTGAACACTGAAGCTTTCTTT
clone size: NA; J gene: TRBJ2-3; V gene: TRBV29-1; D gene: NA; CDR3 protein: CSVGRNTDTQYF; CDR3 DNA: TGCAGCGTTGGTAGGAACACAGATACGCAGTATTTT
clone size: NA; J gene: TRBJ1-4; V gene: TRBV5-6; D gene: NA; CDR3 protein: CASSAARGIDNEKLFF; CDR3 DNA: TGTGCCAGCAGCGCCGCCCGAGGAATTGATAATGAAAAACTGTTTTTT
clone size: NA; J gene: TRBJ2-1; V gene: TRBV29-1; D gene: NA; CDR3 protein: CSVETGQFSEQFF; CDR3 DNA: TGCAGCGTTGAAACTGGACAATTTAGTGAGCAGTTCTTC
clone size: few; J gene: TRBJ1-1; V gene: TRBV30; D gene: NA; CDR3 protein: CAWSSGAGDEAFF; CDR3 DNA: TGTGCCTGGAGTTCAGGGGCTGGCGATGAAGCTTTCTTT
clone size: NA; J gene: TRBJ2-3; V gene: TRBV7-2; D gene: NA; CDR3 protein: CGSTRDARTDTQYF; CDR3 DNA: TGTGGGAGCACCCGGGACGCCCGCACAGATACGCAGTATTTT
clone size: NA; J gene: TRBJ2-3; V gene: TRBV2; D gene: TRBD2; CDR3 protein: CASGLAGRADTQYF; CDR3 DNA: TGTGCCAGCGGACTAGCGGGCCGAGCAGATACGCAGTATTTT
clone size: few; J gene: TRBJ2-7; V gene: TRBV29-1; D gene: NA; CDR3 protein: CSVGWNYEQYF; CDR3 DNA: TGCAGCGTTGGTTGGAATTACGAGCAGTACTTC
clone size: NA; J gene: TRBJ2-2; V gene: TRBV19; D gene: NA; CDR3 protein: CASSLATGELFF; CDR3 DNA: TGTGCCAGTAGTCTTGCCACCGGGGAGCTGTTTTTT
clone size: NA; J gene: TRBJ1-1; V gene: TRBV29-1; D gene: NA; CDR3 protein: CSAGIQGNTEAFF; CDR3 DNA: TGCAGCGCAGGCATACAGGGTAACACTGAAGCTTTCTTT
clone size: few; J gene: TRBJ2-3; V gene: TRBV28; D gene: TRBD2; CDR3 protein: CASSSSGDTQYF; CDR3 DNA: TGTGCCAGCAGTTCTAGCGGGGATACGCAGTATTTT
clone size: NA; J gene: TRBJ1-2; V gene: TRBV29-1; D gene: TRBD1; CDR3 protein: CSVEAGGRSGYTF; CDR3 DNA: TGCAGCGTTGAGGCAGGGGGACGTTCTGGCTACACCTTC
clone size: NA; J gene: TRBJ1-1; V gene: TRBV11-2; D gene: NA; CDR3 protein: CASSLERGGEAFF; CDR3 DNA: TGTGCCAGCAGCTTAGAAAGGGGAGGTGAAGCTTTCTTT
clone size: NA; J gene: TRBJ2-7; V gene: TRBV5-6; D gene: TRBD1; CDR3 protein: CASSLEVGQGPAQYEQYF; CDR3 DNA: TGTGCCAGCAGCTTGGAGGTTGGACAGGGTCCCGCTCAGTACGAGCAGTACTTC
clone size: NA; J gene: TRBJ2-5; V gene: TRBV7-2; D gene: NA; CDR3 protein: CASSLANGRQETQYF; CDR3 DNA: TGTGCCAGCAGCTTAGCGAACGGCAGACAAGAGACCCAGTACTTC
clone size: NA; J gene: TRBJ2-7; V gene: TRBV5-1; D gene: NA; CDR3 protein: CASSPDFSGGTYEQYF; CDR3 DNA: TGCGCCAGCAGCCCAGATTTTAGCGGCGGAACCTACGAGCAGTACTTC
clone size: NA; J gene: TRBJ1-1; V gene: TRBV9; D gene: NA; CDR3 protein: CASSRQLNTEAFF; CDR3 DNA: TGTGCCAGCAGCAGGCAGTTGAACACTGAAGCTTTCTTT
clone size: NA; J gene: TRBJ2-3; V gene: TRBV5-1; D gene: TRBD1; CDR3 protein: CASSPDRVRTDTQYF; CDR3 DNA: TGCGCCAGCAGCCCTGACAGGGTTCGGACAGATACGCAGTATTTT
clone size: NA; J gene: TRBJ1-2; V gene: TRBV5-6; D gene: NA; CDR3 protein: CASSSDISGYTF; CDR3 DNA: TGTGCCAGCAGCTCCGACATATCTGGCTACACCTTC
clone size: NA; J gene: TRBJ1-5; V gene: TRBV30; D gene: NA; CDR3 protein: CAWSPSGAGPGPQHF; CDR3 DNA: TGTGCCTGGAGTCCCTCGGGAGCAGGGCCTGGGCCCCAGCATTTT
clone size: NA; J gene: TRBJ2-3; V gene: TRBV6-5; D gene: TRBD2; CDR3 protein: CASRSSGGRTDTQYF; CDR3 DNA: TGTGCCAGCAGATCTAGCGGGGGGCGCACAGATACGCAGTATTTT
clone size: NA; J gene: TRBJ1-4; V gene: TRBV7-2; D gene: TRBD1; CDR3 protein: CASSNGQVANEKLFF; CDR3 DNA: TGTGCCAGCAGTAACGGACAGGTCGCTAATGAAAAACTGTTTTTT
clone size: NA; J gene: TRBJ1-5; V gene: TRBV10-3; D gene: NA; CDR3 protein: CAISESPGQPQHF; CDR3 DNA: TGTGCCATCAGTGAGAGTCCAGGGCAGCCCCAGCATTTT
clone size: NA; J gene: TRBJ1-1; V gene: TRBV4-1; D gene: TRBD1; CDR3 protein: CASSPRTDRGTNEAFF; CDR3 DNA: TGCGCCAGCAGCCCTCGAACGGACAGGGGGACCAATGAAGCTTTCTTT
clone size: once; J gene: TRBJ2-3; V gene: TRBV29-1; D gene: NA; CDR3 protein: CSERDGSTDTQYF; CDR3 DNA: TGCAGCGAGAGGGACGGAAGCACAGATACGCAGTATTTT
clone size: NA; J gene: TRBJ2-2; V gene: TRBV5-6; D gene: NA; CDR3 protein: CASSLNGGTYTGELFF; CDR3 DNA: TGTGCCAGCAGCTTAAACGGGGGGACATACACCGGGGAGCTGTTTTTT
clone size: NA; J gene: TRBJ2-1; V gene: TRBV7-2; D gene: NA; CDR3 protein: CASSLGAAWYEQFF; CDR3 DNA: TGTGCCAGCAGCTTAGGAGCGGCGTGGTATGAGCAGTTCTTC
clone size: NA; J gene: TRBJ1-2; V gene: TRBV29-1; D gene: NA; CDR3 protein: CSVGLGGDGYTF; CDR3 DNA: TGCAGCGTTGGTTTAGGGGGAGATGGCTACACCTTC
clone size: NA; J gene: TRBJ1-6; V gene: TRBV27; D gene: NA; CDR3 protein: CASSLVRDSPLHF; CDR3 DNA: TGTGCCAGCAGTTTGGTCCGGGATTCACCCCTCCACTTT
clone size: NA; J gene: TRBJ1-6; V gene: TRBV19; D gene: NA; CDR3 protein: CASSIARTAEPLHF; CDR3 DNA: TGTGCCAGTAGTATAGCTCGGACAGCGGAACCCCTCCACTTT
clone size: NA; J gene: TRBJ2-3; V gene: TRBV30; D gene: TRBD2; CDR3 protein: CAWSALAGLTDTQYF; CDR3 DNA: TGTGCCTGGAGTGCGTTAGCGGGACTCACAGATACGCAGTATTTT
clone size: NA; J gene: TRBJ2-6; V gene: TRBV6-5; D gene: NA; CDR3 protein: CASSALSSGANVLTF; CDR3 DNA: TGTGCCAGCAGCGCCCTTAGCTCTGGGGCCAACGTCCTGACTTTC
clone size: NA; J gene: TRBJ1-3; V gene: TRBV9; D gene: TRBD1; CDR3 protein: CASSAPRGISGNTIYF; CDR3 DNA: TGTGCCAGCAGCGCTCCCAGGGGGATCTCTGGAAACACCATATATTTT
clone size: NA; J gene: TRBJ2-3; V gene: TRBV7-2; D gene: TRBD2; CDR3 protein: CASRRLAGGQDTQYF; CDR3 DNA: TGTGCCAGCAGAAGACTAGCGGGGGGGCAAGATACGCAGTATTTT
clone size: few; J gene: TRBJ2-1; V gene: TRBV7-2; D gene: TRBD1; CDR3 protein: CASSLEGQGQFF; CDR3 DNA: TGTGCCAGCAGCCTAGAGGGACAGGGCCAGTTCTTC
clone size: NA; J gene: TRBJ2-6; V gene: TRBV5-1; D gene: TRBD1; CDR3 protein: CASSTGTGTPANVLTF; CDR3 DNA: TGCGCCAGCAGCACCGGGACAGGGACCCCCGCCAACGTCCTGACTTTC
clone size: once; J gene: TRBJ2-3; V gene: TRBV5-4; D gene: NA; CDR3 protein: CASSTRQNIGGDTQYF; CDR3 DNA: TGTGCCAGCAGCACAAGACAGAACATAGGGGGAGATACGCAGTATTTT
clone size: NA; J gene: TRBJ1-1; V gene: TRBV7-3; D gene: NA; CDR3 protein: CASSLQAGTNTEAFF; CDR3 DNA: TGTGCCAGCAGCTTACAGGCAGGGACGAACACTGAAGCTTTCTTT
clone size: NA; J gene: TRBJ2-1; V gene: TRBV9; D gene: NA; CDR3 protein: CASNSGATYNEQFF; CDR3 DNA: TGTGCCAGCAACTCCGGGGCCACCTACAATGAGCAGTTCTTC
clone size: once; J gene: TRBJ1-5; V gene: TRBV30; D gene: NA; CDR3 protein: CAWSPPGALNQPQHF; CDR3 DNA: TGTGCCTGGAGTCCACCAGGGGCCCTAAATCAGCCCCAGCATTTT
clone size: NA; J gene: TRBJ2-3; V gene: TRBV29-1; D gene: NA; CDR3 protein: CSVGGGSTDTQYF; CDR3 DNA: TGCAGCGTTGGGGGTGGAAGCACAGATACGCAGTATTTT